One TCR beta chain is described in this entry. Its target is not known. The data originate from a study of T cell responses to AZD1222 COVID-19 vaccine. Study-wide results and caveats: Reportedly, close to half of spike-specific TCRs are directed against unmutated variant regions.

This CDR3 contains 14 residues. V lost 11 bases to trimming and J lost 2 bases, with 17 bases between them. Germline V gene sequence: CDR1 SNHLY, CDR2 FYNNEI. TCRdb keeps only in-frame clones here, not all; method: immunoSEQ multiplex PCR. This sample has around 100,000 clones; roughly 90% occur once, and the top ten carry roughly 1.3%. The sequences come from peripheral blood, collected on day 0 of AZD1222 vaccination. The receptor's source is an adult in good health. The gene calls are TRBV2 and TRBJ2-3; a weak D match, TRBD2 (5 bases). The CDR3 loop is CAAKEAASTDTQYF. In DNA, the CDR3 is TGTGCCGCGAAGGAGGCTGCATCCACAGATACGCAGTATTTT.